The next 8 T cell receptor beta chains were all read from a single sample in a study of T cells in Graves' hyperthyroidism and ophthalmopathy. Using RNA transcripts as the source, TCR beta CDR3 regions were amplified. The HTBI primer set served for first-round RT-PCR of the TCR CDR3. TCRdb ran MiXCR on the multiplex PCR reads and lists one entry per CDR3 protein. The sample consists of approximately 560,000 distinct CDR3 sequences, more than 15% of them appearing once. Sequences were obtained from blood. Receptors originate from a woman aged 25-40 years with Graves' hyperthyroidism.

The chain links TRBV29-1 to TRBJ2-6, with 8 positions matching TRBD1. Germline V lookup: CDR1 SQVTM, CDR2 ANQGSEA. This CDR3 contains 16 residues. J gave up 0 bases and V 6 bases, and 7 bases lay outside the gene matches. CDR3 nucleotide sequence: TGCAGCGTCGGGACAGGCTATAACTCTGGGGCCAACGTCCTGACTTTC. Protein: CSVGTGYNSGANVLTF.

As for this clonotype: A single base separates this from a much larger clone, so it may be a read error. The chain recombines TRBV30 with TRBJ2-7; perhaps TRBD2 as D (5 bases). The last part of the DNA fits TRBJ2-1 better; the J call may be wrong. The CDR3 runs to 13 residues. Germline V gene lookup returns CDR1 GTSNPN and CDR2 SVGIG (reference sequence). In DNA form, the CDR3 reads TGTGCCTGGAGTTTCGGGATGACCTACGAGCAGTTCTTC. It codes for CAWSFGMTYEQFF.

This clonotype was counted a few times. V gene TRBV9 combines with J gene TRBJ2-7; D tentatively reads TRBD1 or TRBD2 (6 bases each). Germline-derived CDR1 and CDR2 are SGDLS and YYNGEE. V lost 4 bases and J 6 bases, leaving 20 bases between the germline ends. The CDR3 length is 15 residues. The CDR3 loop reads CASSRGVGDSSEQYF. DNA for the CDR3: TGTGCCAGCAGCAGGGGGGTTGGAGATTCGAGCGAGCAGTACTTC.

In this sample, this clonotype turned up many times. The rearrangement joins TRBV3-1 to TRBJ1-1; possibly TRBD1 for D (5 bases). The CDR3 is 17 residues long. V dropped 1 base and J dropped 4 bases, with 19 bases sitting between them. The V gene's germline CDR1 is LGHDT and CDR2 YNNKEL (reference sequence). The CDR3 nucleotides are TGTGCCAGCAGCCAAGCACACTTCGGGGGACTGAGCACTGAAGCTTTCTTT. This encodes CASSQAHFGGLSTEAFF.

A remark on this clonotype: Mismatch with germline at one junction end may stem from a read error. The V call is TRBV6-5, the J call TRBJ2-3; 10 bases are a match to TRBD2. The CDR3 is made up of 16 amino acids. Germline CDR1 reads MNHEY; CDR2 reads SVGAGI. The CDR3 is CASSTLPSGSTDTHYF. The CDR3 DNA is TGTGCCAGCAGTACTCTTCCTAGCGGGAGCACAGATACGCATTATTTT.

The chain uses TRBV28 and TRBJ2-5; 11 bases map to TRBD2. This CDR3 region has 13 residues. The V gene's germline CDR1 is MDHEN and CDR2 SYDVKM. V shed 3 bases, J shed 13 bases, and the junction held 7 bases outside the gene matches. The CDR3 DNA sequence: TGTGCCAGCAGTTTTATCCTAGCGGGGGGCCTGTACTTC. This encodes CASSFILAGGLYF.

This clonotype was seen repeatedly, ten times or more. V and J are TRBV6-1 and TRBJ2-3; TRBD2 is a possible D gene (5 bases). The ends were cut back, 7 bases at V and 0 bases at J, with 11 bases in the middle. The CDR3 has 14 residues. Per the germline V gene, CDR1 is MNHNS and CDR2 is SASEGT. CDR3 coding DNA: TGTGCCAGCAACGAGGGATACAGCACAGATACGCAGTATTTT. The encoded protein is CASNEGYSTDTQYF.

This clonotype was picked up many times. V usage is TRBV11-3 and J usage is TRBJ2-2; the match to TRBD2 covers 9 bases. The junction had 8 bases not matched to a gene; V was cut back by 5 bases and J by 4 bases. The CDR3 consists of 16 residues. Germline-derived CDR1 and CDR2 are SGHNT and YENEEA. Here the CDR3 reads CASSPRVAGATGELFF. CDR3 DNA: TGTGCCAGCAGCCCTCGCGTAGCGGGAGCCACCGGGGAGCTGTTTTTT.